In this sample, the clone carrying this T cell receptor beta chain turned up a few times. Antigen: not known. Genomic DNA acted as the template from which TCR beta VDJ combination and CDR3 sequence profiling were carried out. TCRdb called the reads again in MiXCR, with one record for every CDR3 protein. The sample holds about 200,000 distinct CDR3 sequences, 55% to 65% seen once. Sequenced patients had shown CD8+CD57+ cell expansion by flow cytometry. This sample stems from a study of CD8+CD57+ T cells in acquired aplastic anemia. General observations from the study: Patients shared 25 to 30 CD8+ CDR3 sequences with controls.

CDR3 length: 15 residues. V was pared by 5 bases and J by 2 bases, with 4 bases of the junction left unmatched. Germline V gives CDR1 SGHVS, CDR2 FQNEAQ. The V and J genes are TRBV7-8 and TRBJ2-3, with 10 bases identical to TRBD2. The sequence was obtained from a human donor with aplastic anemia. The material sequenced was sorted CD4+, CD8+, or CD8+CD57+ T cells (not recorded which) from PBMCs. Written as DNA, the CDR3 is TGTGCCAGCAGCCCTAGCGGGAGCTACACAGATACGCAGTATTTT. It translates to CASSPSGSYTDTQYF.